The 9 T cell receptor beta chains given below trace back to one sample, sequenced in a study of cytomegalovirus exposure and HLA in healthy donors. The PCR made use of 60 Vbeta and 13 Jbeta primers. Generated by immunoSEQ multiplex PCR, the TCRdb table keeps only in-frame clones and is missing some. This sample carries about 130,000 clones, 75% to 85% of them seen once, and the ten largest clones take less than 3%. The specimen sequenced was PBMCs. Receptors originate from a man aged 25 to 40 in good health and CMV-seronegative.

As for this clone: An end of the junction does not agree with germline; a read error may underlie this. The chain has TRBV2 and TRBJ1-5, with a weak D call TRBD1 (5 bases). CDR1 and CDR2 (germline): SNHLY, FYNNEI. This CDR3 contains 16 residues. The CDR3 sequence is CASRMGGVDSNQPQNF. CDR3 DNA sequence: TGTGCCAGCAGGATGGGGGGAGTGGATAGCAATCAGCCCCAGAATTTT. Full variable domain (outside the CDR3, taken from reference TRBV2 and TRBJ1-5): EPEVTQTPSHQVTQMGQEVILRCVPISNHLYFYWYRQILGQKVEFLVSFYNNEISEKSEIFDDQFSVERPDGSNFTLKIRSTKLEDSAMYFCASRMGGVDSNQPQNFGDGTRLSIL.

This chain links TRBV7-9 with TRBJ2-1; TRBD2 agrees at 7 bases. The CDR3 totals 15 residues. From germline, CDR1 is SEHNR and CDR2 FQNEAQ (reference sequence). The trim removed 4 bases at V and 2 bases at J, leaving 5 bases unmatched. The CDR3 is CASSWLAEPYNEQFF. The CDR3 DNA sequence: TGTGCCAGCAGCTGGCTAGCGGAACCCTACAATGAGCAGTTCTTC.

Details on this clone: The junction does not match germline at one end; this may be a read error. This rearrangement joins TRBV29-1 to TRBJ1-5; 8 bases are a match to TRBD1. The CDR3 consists of 13 residues. Germline CDR1 and CDR2: SQVTM and ANQGSEA. The CDR3 DNA is TGCAGCGTTCGGACAGGGTTAAATCAGCCCCAGAATTTT. Protein sequence: CSVRTGLNQPQNF.

This chain connects TRBV5-4 to TRBJ2-3; TRBD1 aligns across 9 bases. V was pared by 1 base and J by 5 bases, with 5 bases of the junction left unmatched. This CDR3 has 15 residues. Germline CDR1 and CDR2: SGHNT and YYREEE (reference sequence). The CDR3 DNA sequence: TGTGCCAGCAGCTTGCAGACAGGGGGGGGAGATACGCAGTATTTT. Protein product: CASSLQTGGGDTQYF.

J is TRBJ1-1 and V is TRBV4-3; TRBD1 aligns across 9 bases. CDR3 length: 21 residues. V shed 6 bases and J 0 bases; nucleotides not matched to a gene: 23. In germline, CDR1 is LGHNA, CDR2 YSLEER. CDR3 residues: CASRNKFGGIQGAGLNTEAFF. The CDR3 DNA follows: TGCGCCAGCAGGAACAAGTTCGGCGGCATACAGGGGGCTGGACTGAACACTGAAGCTTTCTTT.

This clone was observed a few times. CDR3 loop: CASSYLGTRKSSGNTIYF. The DNA of the CDR3 is TGTGCCAGCAGCTATCTCGGGACACGGAAAAGCTCTGGAAACACCATATATTTT. This chain joins TRBV5-6 and TRBJ1-3; the D gene is possibly TRBD1 (6 bases). The V and J ends lost 3 bases and 0 bases respectively, with 19 bases between them. Germline V gene data show CDR1 as SGHDT and CDR2 as YYEEEE. The CDR3 is 18 residues long.

DNA of the CDR3: TGTGCCAGCACCGGAGGGACGGGAGGTACCACCAATGAGCAGTTCTTC. This codes for CASTGGTGGTTNEQFF. The chain uses TRBV4-2 and TRBJ2-1; 7 positions match TRBD2. Germline-derived CDR1 and CDR2 are LGHNA and YNFKEQ. V was clipped by 7 bases and J by 6 bases; unmatched bases: 15. CDR3 length: 16 residues.

The gene calls are TRBV9 and TRBJ1-1; TRBD1 matches 9 bases. This CDR3 contains 14 residues. The V and J ends lost 4 bases and 3 bases, in that order; junction bases with no gene match: 4. Germline CDR1 is SGDLS and CDR2 is YYNGEE. CDR3 in amino acids: CASSLRTGDTEAFF. The CDR3 DNA sequence: TGTGCCAGCAGCCTCCGGACAGGGGACACTGAAGCTTTCTTT.

This chain joins TRBV7-9 and TRBJ1-1; 9 bases agree with TRBD1. V lost 1 base to trimming and J lost 4 bases; unmatched junction nucleotides: 10. This CDR3 is 17 amino acids long. Germline V lookup: CDR1 SEHNR, CDR2 FQNEAQ (reference sequence). DNA of the CDR3: TGTGCCAGCAGCTTAGGGGGGACCGGGACAGGGCGCACTGAAGCTTTCTTT. Amino acids: CASSLGGTGTGRTEAFF.